The rows below give T cell receptor beta chains drawn from one sample of a study of blood T cell repertoires in COVID-19. TCRdb's copy holds only in-frame clones and misses some; the assay was immunoSEQ multiplex PCR. The data show over 200,000 clones, around four fifths seen once. Source material: peripheral blood. These receptors all come from a man aged 35-49 years with active or convalescent COVID-19. The CDR3 runs from the conserved cysteine through the conserved F or W. D genes are given only for firm matches. Size tells how often a clone was seen (once, few, many) or the class of an expanded clone, and some rows leave it out.

clone_size: -; j_call: TRBJ2-2; v_call: TRBV2; d_call: -; cdr3_aa: CASSVGTGTGELFF; cdr3_nt: TGTGCCAGCAGTGTGGGTACAGGGACCGGGGAGCTGTTTTTT
clone_size: once; j_call: TRBJ2-7; v_call: TRBV4-1; d_call: -; cdr3_aa: CASSEGRGYEQYF; cdr3_nt: TGCGCCAGCTCCGAAGGCAGGGGCTACGAGCAGTACTTC
clone_size: once; j_call: TRBJ1-3; v_call: TRBV11-3; d_call: TRBD1; cdr3_aa: CASSPGTVGNTIYF; cdr3_nt: TGTGCCAGCAGCCCCGGGACAGTGGGAAACACCATATATTTT
clone_size: -; j_call: TRBJ1-2; v_call: TRBV24-1; d_call: TRBD1; cdr3_aa: CATSDSALIDREAGGYTF; cdr3_nt: TGTGCCACCAGTGATTCTGCCCTCATTGACAGGGAAGCAGGCGGCTACACCTTC
clone_size: -; j_call: TRBJ1-2; v_call: TRBV12-3/TRBV12-4; d_call: -; cdr3_aa: CASSLDRRNGYTF; cdr3_nt: TGTGCCAGCAGCCTAGATCGACGCAATGGCTACACCTTC
clone_size: -; j_call: TRBJ2-5; v_call: TRBV19; d_call: TRBD1; cdr3_aa: CASRGTGEETQYF; cdr3_nt: TGTGCCAGTAGAGGGACAGGCGAAGAGACCCAGTACTTC
clone_size: few; j_call: TRBJ1-2; v_call: TRBV6-1; d_call: -; cdr3_aa: CASSEKGERGGNYGYTF; cdr3_nt: TGTGCCAGCAGTGAAAAAGGGGAGCGGGGTGGAAACTATGGCTACACCTTC
clone_size: -; j_call: TRBJ1-1; v_call: TRBV5-1; d_call: -; cdr3_aa: CASSSLATANTEAFF; cdr3_nt: TGCGCCAGCAGCTCCCTGGCCACAGCGAACACTGAAGCTTTCTTT
clone_size: once; j_call: TRBJ2-2; v_call: TRBV3-1/TRBV3-2; d_call: TRBD2; cdr3_aa: CASSQGLAQAGELFF; cdr3_nt: TGTGCCAGCAGCCAAGGACTAGCTCAAGCCGGGGAGCTGTTTTTT
clone_size: -; j_call: TRBJ2-7; v_call: TRBV30; d_call: -; cdr3_aa: CAWSRSGLSYEQYF; cdr3_nt: TGTGCCTGGAGTCGGAGCGGGTTGTCCTACGAGCAGTACTTC
clone_size: -; j_call: TRBJ1-1; v_call: TRBV19; d_call: -; cdr3_aa: CASSIVHMNTEAFF; cdr3_nt: TGTGCCAGTAGTATCGTACACATGAACACTGAAGCTTTCTTT
clone_size: -; j_call: TRBJ1-6; v_call: TRBV6-5; d_call: -; cdr3_aa: CASSYSGRGDSPLHF; cdr3_nt: TGTGCCAGCAGTTACTCCGGCCGGGGGGATTCACCCCTCCACTTT
clone_size: -; j_call: TRBJ1-1; v_call: TRBV5-4; d_call: -; cdr3_aa: CASSFNPNTEAFF; cdr3_nt: TGTGCCAGCAGCTTTAATCCGAACACTGAAGCTTTCTTT
clone_size: -; j_call: TRBJ1-2; v_call: TRBV29-1; d_call: -; cdr3_aa: CSVGAGYDGYTF; cdr3_nt: TGCAGCGTTGGGGCAGGGTACGATGGCTACACCTTC
clone_size: -; j_call: TRBJ2-1; v_call: TRBV18; d_call: TRBD1; cdr3_aa: CASSPTTGGNEQFF; cdr3_nt: TGTGCCAGCTCACCCACAACAGGGGGCAATGAGCAGTTCTTC
clone_size: -; j_call: TRBJ2-3; v_call: TRBV5-1; d_call: TRBD1; cdr3_aa: CASSLAYRGADTQYF; cdr3_nt: TGCGCCAGCAGCTTGGCCTACAGGGGTGCAGATACGCAGTATTTT
clone_size: -; j_call: TRBJ1-5; v_call: TRBV6-5; d_call: TRBD1; cdr3_aa: CASSTTGTNQPQHF; cdr3_nt: TGTGCCAGCAGCACGACAGGGACCAATCAGCCCCAGCATTTT
clone_size: -; j_call: TRBJ2-1; v_call: TRBV12-3/TRBV12-4; d_call: TRBD1; cdr3_aa: CASSFPRGNEQFF; cdr3_nt: TGTGCCAGCAGTTTTCCCAGGGGGAATGAGCAGTTCTTC
clone_size: -; j_call: TRBJ1-2; v_call: TRBV29-1; d_call: -; cdr3_aa: CSDLTPNYGYTF; cdr3_nt: TGCAGCGACCTGACACCCAACTATGGCTACACCTTC
clone_size: -; j_call: TRBJ2-5; v_call: TRBV7-9; d_call: -; cdr3_aa: CASSSQSGLLWAQYF; cdr3_nt: TGTGCCAGCAGCTCCCAAAGCGGACTTTTGTGGGCCCAGTACTTC
clone_size: -; j_call: TRBJ1-2; v_call: TRBV2; d_call: -; cdr3_aa: CASSETGNGYTF; cdr3_nt: TGTGCCAGCAGTGAAACAGGGAATGGCTACACCTTC
clone_size: -; j_call: TRBJ1-2; v_call: TRBV18; d_call: TRBD1; cdr3_aa: CASSDQGDNYGYTF; cdr3_nt: TGTGCCAGCTCAGACCAGGGGGATAACTATGGCTACACCTTC
clone_size: -; j_call: TRBJ1-3; v_call: TRBV28; d_call: -; cdr3_aa: CASLSSGNTIYF; cdr3_nt: TGTGCCAGCTTGAGCTCTGGAAACACCATATATTTT